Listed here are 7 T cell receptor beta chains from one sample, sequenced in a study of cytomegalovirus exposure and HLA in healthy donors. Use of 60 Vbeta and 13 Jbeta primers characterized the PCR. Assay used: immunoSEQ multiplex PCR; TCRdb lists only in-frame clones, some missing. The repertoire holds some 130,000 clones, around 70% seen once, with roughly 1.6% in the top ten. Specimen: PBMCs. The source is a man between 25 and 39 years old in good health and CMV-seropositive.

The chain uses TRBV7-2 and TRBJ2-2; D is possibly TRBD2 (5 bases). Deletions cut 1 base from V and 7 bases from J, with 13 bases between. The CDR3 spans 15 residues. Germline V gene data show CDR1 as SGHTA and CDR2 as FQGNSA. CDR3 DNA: TGTGCCAGCAGCTTAGTCGTTCTAGCCGGCGGGGAGCTGTTTTTT. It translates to CASSLVVLAGGELFF.

The CDR3 region has the DNA TGTGCCAGCAGCCTTTTAGCCGGGACACTTAGCAATCAGCCCCAGCATTTT. Protein sequence: CASSLLAGTLSNQPQHF. J is TRBJ1-5 and V is TRBV11-2; possibly TRBD1 for D (6 bases). The CDR3 spans 17 residues. V was clipped by 5 bases and J by 0 bases, with 17 bases between them. The germline V gene encodes CDR1 SGHAT and CDR2 FQNNGV.

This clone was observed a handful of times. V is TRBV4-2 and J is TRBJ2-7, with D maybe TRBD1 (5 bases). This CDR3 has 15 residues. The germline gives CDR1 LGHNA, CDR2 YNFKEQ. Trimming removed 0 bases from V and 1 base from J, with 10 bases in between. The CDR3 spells CASSQEAGLSYEQYF. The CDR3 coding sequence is TGTGCCAGCAGCCAAGAGGCAGGGCTGTCCTACGAGCAGTACTTC.

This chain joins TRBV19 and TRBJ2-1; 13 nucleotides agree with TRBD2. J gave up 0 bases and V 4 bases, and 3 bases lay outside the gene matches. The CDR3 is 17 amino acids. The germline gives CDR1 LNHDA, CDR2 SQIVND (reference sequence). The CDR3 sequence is CASSKGLAGTSYNEQFF. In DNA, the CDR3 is TGTGCCAGTAGTAAGGGACTAGCGGGGACCTCCTACAATGAGCAGTTCTTC.

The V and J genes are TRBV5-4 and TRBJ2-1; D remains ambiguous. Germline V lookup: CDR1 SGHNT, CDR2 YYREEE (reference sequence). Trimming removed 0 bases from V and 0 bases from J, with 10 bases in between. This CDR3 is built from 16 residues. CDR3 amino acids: CASSLDGESSYNEQFF. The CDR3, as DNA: TGTGCCAGCAGCTTGGATGGAGAAAGCTCCTACAATGAGCAGTTCTTC.

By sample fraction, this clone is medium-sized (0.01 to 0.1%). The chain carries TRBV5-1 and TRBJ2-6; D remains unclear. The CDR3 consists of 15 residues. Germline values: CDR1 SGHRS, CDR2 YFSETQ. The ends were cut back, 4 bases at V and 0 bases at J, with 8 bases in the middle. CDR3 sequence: CASSTQSSGANVLTF. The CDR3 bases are TGCGCCAGCAGCACTCAAAGCTCTGGGGCCAACGTCCTGACTTTC.

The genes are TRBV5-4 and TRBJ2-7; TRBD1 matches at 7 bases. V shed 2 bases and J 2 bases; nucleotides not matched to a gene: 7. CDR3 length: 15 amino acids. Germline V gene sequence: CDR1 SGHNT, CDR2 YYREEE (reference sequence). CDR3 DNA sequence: TGTGCCAGCAGCTTCGGGACAGCCTATACCTACGAGCAGTACTTC. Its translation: CASSFGTAYTYEQYF.